This T cell receptor (beta chain) is drawn from a study of blood T cell repertoires in COVID-19. About the study: Spain, Italy and the United States supplied samples that represented acute and convalescent COVID-19. In each case, the material was cDNA or gDNA derived from T cells, B-cell-depleted T cells, or PBMCs.

In germline, CDR1 is MNHEY, CDR2 SMNVEV (reference sequence). V was cut by 1 base and J by 8 bases, with 9 bases left in between. The CDR3 runs 13 residues. In the original workflow: It was from reference gene primer amplification that nucleated cell counts were estimated. Sequencing was performed with immunoSEQ multiplex PCR; in TCRdb, only in-frame clones are kept and a portion is missing. V and J calls and clone size are those listed in that table; D and trimming were worked out from the DNA. The sample has approximately 94,000 clones, approximately 86% seen once; the top ten hold 10% to 15%. Sequenced input: peripheral blood. This TCR was sampled from a middle-aged man with active or convalescent COVID-19. The rearrangement joins TRBV27 to TRBJ2-1, with D perhaps matching TRBD2 (6 bases). The CDR3 bases are TGTGCCAGCAGTTTATTCGGGAGAGATGAGCAGTTCTTC. Translation: CASSLFGRDEQFF.